The rows below give T cell receptor beta chains drawn from one sample of a study of shared clonotypes between healthy human individuals. Assay: immunoSEQ multiplex PCR; the TCRdb copy retains only in-frame clones and omits some. The sample yields about 1,800,000 clones, about 95% seen once. Sequenced sample: naive CD8+ T cells sorted from blood. The receptors come from a man aged 18 to 30 in good health. CDR3s include the opening cysteine and the closing phenylalanine or tryptophan. The D gene is left open where the match is weak. Expanded clones are given a class, and other clones once, few, many or no size at all.

>NA|TRBJ2-7|TRBV7-6|NA
CASSPGDGRSSYEQYF
TGTGCCAGCAGCCCAGGGGACGGGCGCTCCTCCTACGAGCAGTACTTC
>NA|TRBJ2-1|TRBV19|NA
CASSIRSWGLEDNEQFF
TGTGCCAGTAGTATAAGGTCTTGGGGACTGGAAGACAATGAGCAGTTCTTC
>NA|TRBJ2-5|TRBV9|NA
CASSVGQSPGETQYF
TGTGCCAGCAGCGTCGGACAGTCCCCGGGGGAGACCCAGTACTTC
>NA|TRBJ2-7|TRBV5-6|TRBD2
CASSFRASGYEQYF
TGTGCCAGCAGCTTTCGGGCTAGCGGCTACGAGCAGTACTTC
>NA|TRBJ2-7|TRBV28|NA
CASSHELAENEQYF
TGTGCCAGCAGCCATGAACTAGCAGAGAACGAGCAGTACTTC
>NA|TRBJ2-7|TRBV14|TRBD1
CASSQDGKGAFSYEQYF
TGTGCCAGCAGCCAAGATGGAAAGGGGGCATTCTCCTACGAGCAGTACTTC
>NA|TRBJ2-1|TRBV27|TRBD1
CASSLSSGTGRYNEQFF
TGTGCCAGCAGTTTATCTTCCGGGACAGGGAGGTACAATGAGCAGTTCTTC
>NA|TRBJ1-5|TRBV7-9|NA
CASSREGSLHQPQHF
TGTGCCAGCAGCCGGGAAGGGTCACTGCATCAGCCCCAGCATTTT
>once|TRBJ2-5|TRBV7-9|TRBD1
CASSSSQGAWETQYF
TGTGCCAGCAGCTCCTCACAGGGGGCCTGGGAGACCCAGTACTTC
>NA|TRBJ2-2|TRBV9|TRBD2
CASSALLAGGELFF
TGTGCCAGCAGCGCCCTTCTAGCGGGCGGGGAGCTGTTTTTT
>NA|TRBJ1-1|TRBV27|NA
CASSLRNYKNTEAFF
TGTGCCAGCAGTTTACGAAACTACAAGAACACTGAAGCTTTCTTT
>NA|TRBJ2-1|TRBV5-6|TRBD2
CASSLGVAGGPQFF
TGTGCCAGCAGCTTGGGGGTAGCGGGAGGGCCTCAGTTCTTC
>NA|TRBJ2-7|TRBV12-1|NA
CASSLETYEQYF
TGTGCCAGCAGCTTGGAGACCTACGAGCAGTACTTC
>NA|TRBJ2-7|TRBV19|NA
CASSIWGAYEQYF
TGTGCCAGTAGTATATGGGGGGCCTACGAGCAGTACTTC
>NA|TRBJ2-7|TRBV11-2|NA
CASSLQTKTYEQYF
TGTGCCAGCAGCTTACAGACCAAAACCTACGAGCAGTACTTC
>NA|TRBJ1-2|TRBV7-9|NA
CASSPTLDSPYGYTF
TGTGCCAGCAGCCCAACACTAGATTCGCCTTATGGCTACACCTTC
>NA|TRBJ1-5|TRBV7-9|NA
CASSPDWDGRGDQPQHF
TGTGCCAGCAGCCCGGATTGGGACGGCAGGGGAGATCAGCCCCAGCATTTT
>NA|TRBJ2-7|TRBV11-2|NA
CASSLAPWNKRAAYEQYF
TGTGCCAGCAGCTTAGCTCCCTGGAATAAACGAGCGGCCTACGAGCAGTACTTC
>NA|TRBJ2-7|TRBV13|NA
CASSLGSHSYEQYF
TGTGCCAGCAGCTTAGGGTCCCACTCCTACGAGCAGTACTTC
>once|TRBJ2-1|TRBV7-2|TRBD2
CASSLLAGLDNEQFF
TGTGCCAGCAGCTTACTAGCGGGACTCGACAATGAGCAGTTCTTC
>NA|TRBJ1-5|TRBV6-6|NA
CASSSTGFGNQPQHF
TGTGCCAGCAGTTCCACAGGGTTTGGCAATCAGCCCCAGCATTTT
>NA|TRBJ2-7|TRBV20-1|NA
CSAYETGEQYF
TGCAGTGCTTACGAGACAGGCGAGCAGTACTTC
>NA|TRBJ2-7|TRBV2|NA
CASRPTYEQYF
TGTGCCAGCAGACCAACCTACGAGCAGTACTTC
>NA|TRBJ2-3|TRBV2|TRBD1
CASRDGTGGRTDTQYF
TGTGCCAGCAGAGACGGGACAGGGGGACGAACAGATACGCAGTATTTT
>NA|TRBJ1-5|TRBV9|TRBD1
CASSARHQDRGRQPQHF
TGTGCCAGCAGCGCCCGCCATCAAGACAGGGGCCGCCAGCCCCAGCATTTT
>NA|TRBJ2-4|TRBV7-9|NA
CASRSGTLDIQYF
TGTGCCAGCAGATCAGGGACCCTTGACATTCAGTACTTC
>NA|TRBJ2-7|TRBV28|TRBD2
CASSLRGLAGGPPYEQYF
TGTGCCAGCAGTTTAAGGGGACTAGCGGGGGGGCCCCCCTACGAGCAGTACTTC
>NA|TRBJ1-1|TRBV28|NA
CASSFPGEAFF
TGTGCCAGCAGTTTCCCGGGTGAAGCTTTCTTT
>NA|TRBJ2-2|TRBV6-5|NA
CASSPQNTGELFF
TGTGCCAGCAGCCCTCAGAACACCGGGGAGCTGTTTTTT
>NA|TRBJ2-1|TRBV9|TRBD2
CASSVVGTSVYNEQFF
TGTGCCAGCAGCGTAGTTGGGACTAGCGTTTACAATGAGCAGTTCTTC
>few|TRBJ2-3|TRBV28|NA
CASSLYTDTQYF
TGTGCCAGCAGTTTATACACAGATACGCAGTATTTT
>NA|TRBJ2-5|TRBV6-6|TRBD1
CASSTTGKETQYF
TGTGCCAGCAGTACGACAGGGAAAGAGACCCAGTACTTC
>NA|TRBJ2-1|TRBV5-1|NA
CASSLEQGSYNEQFF
TGCGCCAGCAGCTTAGAACAGGGCTCCTACAATGAGCAGTTCTTC
>NA|TRBJ2-1|TRBV30|TRBD2
CAWSVAGPYNEQFF
TGTGCCTGGAGTGTAGCGGGACCCTACAATGAGCAGTTCTTC
>once|TRBJ2-7|TRBV5-4|NA
CASSSSVAPYEQYF
TGTGCCAGCAGCTCTAGCGTTGCACCTTACGAGCAGTACTTC